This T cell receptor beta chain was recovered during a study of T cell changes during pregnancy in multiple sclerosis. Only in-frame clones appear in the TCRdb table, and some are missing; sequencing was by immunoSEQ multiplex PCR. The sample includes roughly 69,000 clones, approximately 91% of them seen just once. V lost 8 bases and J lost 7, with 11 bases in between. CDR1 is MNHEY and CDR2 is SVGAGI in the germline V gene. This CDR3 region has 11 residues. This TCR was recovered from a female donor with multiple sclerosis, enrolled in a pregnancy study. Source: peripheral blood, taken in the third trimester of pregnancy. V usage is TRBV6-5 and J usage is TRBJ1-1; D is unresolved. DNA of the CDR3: TGTGCCAGCCATAGCGCTGATGAAGCTTTCTTT. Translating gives CASHSADEAFF.